What follows are 10 T cell receptor beta chains derived from one specimen sequenced in a study of OX40 agonist ivuxolimab in advanced cancers. Here immunoSEQ multiplex PCR was the method, and the copy in TCRdb shows in-frame clones only, minus some. The sample consists of 65,000 to 75,000 clones, nearly 90% of them appearing once. Sequencing used CD4+ or CD8+ T cells sorted from blood, obtained in a trial of the OX40 agonist ivuxolimab. The origin of the receptors is an adult with an advanced solid tumor such as melanoma, head and neck, liver or kidney cancer.

The rearrangement links TRBV29-1 to TRBJ2-5, with D perhaps assigned TRBD1 or TRBD2 (5 bases each). Germline assignment: CDR1 SQVTM and CDR2 ANQGSEA. The CDR3 consists of 18 residues. Trimming cost V 0 bases and J 3 bases, with 23 bases left between them. CDR3 nucleotides: TGCAGCGTTGAAGACACGACAGCCCTAAGATCGGGGAAAGAGACCCAGTACTTC. This sequence encodes CSVEDTTALRSGKETQYF.

The chain is built from TRBV2 and TRBJ1-5, with unresolved D. Germline loops: CDR1 SNHLY, CDR2 FYNNEI. The CDR3 runs to 15 residues. Trimming stripped 6 bases from V and 5 bases from J, with 17 bases between. CDR3 in DNA: TGTGCCAGCAGCCTCGGTCTCTCGTCGGATCAGCCCCAGCATTTT. Encoded protein: CASSLGLSSDQPQHF.

This clone has just a few counts. CDR3 region: CAWAGQGYEQYF. The CDR3 DNA reads TGTGCCTGGGCGGGACAGGGCTACGAGCAGTACTTC. The rearrangement joins TRBV30 to TRBJ2-7; the match to TRBD1 covers 9 bases. The trim removed 5 bases at V and 3 bases at J, leaving 2 bases unmatched. The CDR3 has 12 amino acids. Per germline, CDR1 GTSNPN and CDR2 SVGIG (reference sequence).

This clone was seen at least ten times. The genes are TRBV7-2 and TRBJ2-2; 10 bases fit TRBD2. Germline V gene lookup returns CDR1 SGHTA and CDR2 FQGNSA. The ends lost 5 bases at V and 6 bases at J; junction bases unmatched: 9. The CDR3 extends over 16 amino acids. The CDR3 nucleotides read TGTGCCAGCAGCGAATACAGCGGGAGGGGGGCCGGGGAGCTGTTTTTT. This translates into CASSEYSGRGAGELFF.

The chain links TRBV2 to TRBJ2-2; TRBD1 aligns across 8 bases. The CDR3 is made up of 12 amino acids. CDR1 SNHLY and CDR2 FYNNEI come from the germline V gene. The V gene end was trimmed by 10 bases and the J gene end by 6 bases; junction bases not matched to a gene: 4. The CDR3 DNA follows: TGTGCCAACTTGGACAGGGCCGGGGAGCTGTTTTTT. This codes for CANLDRAGELFF.

The V and J genes are TRBV19 and TRBJ2-2; D gene ambiguous. Germline loops: CDR1 LNHDA, CDR2 SQIVND (reference sequence). Trimming took off 2 bases at V and 1 base at J, with 5 bases between the two ends. This CDR3 is 14 amino acids long. CDR3 loop: CASSIQENTGELFF. DNA for the CDR3: TGTGCCAGTAGTATACAGGAGAACACCGGGGAGCTGTTTTTT.

V is TRBV6-5 and J is TRBJ2-2; D is unclear. CDR3 length: 14 amino acids. Germline lookup yields CDR1 MNHEY and CDR2 SVGAGI. V was pared by 6 bases and J by 5 bases, with 13 bases between. The CDR3 DNA reads TGTGCCAGCAGCCGCCACACGGAAACCGGGGAGCTGTTTTTT. It codes for CASSRHTETGELFF.

This chain connects TRBV27 to TRBJ2-3; D is uncertain. Germline assignment: CDR1 MNHEY and CDR2 SMNVEV (reference sequence). V was pared by 4 bases and J by 5 bases, with 10 bases between. The CDR3 has 13 amino acids. CDR3 sequence reads: CASSYAGQDTQYF. The CDR3 coding sequence is TGTGCCAGCAGTTACGCAGGTCAAGATACGCAGTATTTT.

The V and J genes are TRBV28 and TRBJ1-2, with 8 bases lining up with TRBD1. Germline assignment: CDR1 MDHEN and CDR2 SYDVKM. This CDR3 spans 13 amino acids. Unmatched junction bases numbered 3, after V lost 5 bases and J lost 4 bases. The CDR3 nucleotides are TGTGCCAGCAGTGCCCAGGGGGCCTATGGCTACACCTTC. Translated: CASSAQGAYGYTF.

The chain carries TRBV7-3 and TRBJ2-3; TRBD2 matches at 9 bases. The V gene end was trimmed by 5 bases and the J gene end by 2 bases; junction bases not matched to a gene: 5. This CDR3 has 15 residues. Germline V lookup: CDR1 SGHTA, CDR2 FQGTGA. CDR3 DNA sequence: TGTGCCAGCAGCGAGACTAGCGGAAACACAGATACGCAGTATTTT. Protein product: CASSETSGNTDTQYF.